These 3 T cell receptor beta chains came from one sample sequenced in a study of T cell repertoires in ileal Crohn's disease (dated by TCRdb to the late 2010s). The protocol used for the library was the immunoSEQ multiplex PCR assay. This immuneACCESS table, as held by TCRdb, lists in-frame sequences with V and J called but not all clones. Of the missing ones, under half trace to an unresolved V gene in checked studies; the others have no known cause. For this sample the table gives over 25,000 clones, of which around 80% were detected only once. Roughly 19% of the sample comes from the top ten. Sequenced material: ileal tissue. These receptor sequences come from an adult with Crohn's disease.

In regard to this clone: At one of its ends the junction is not consistent with the germline gene, which may arise from a read error. The chain combines TRBV14 with TRBJ2-5; D possibly corresponds to TRBD1 (5 bases). Germline-derived CDR1 and CDR2 are SGHDN and FVKESK. This CDR3 is 13 amino acids long. The CDR3 spells CASSQVGQGTQYF. The CDR3 region has the DNA TGTGCCAGCAGCCAAGTGGGGCAAGGGACCCAGTACTTC.

The genes are TRBV6-6 and TRBJ2-3; D may be TRBD1 (5 bases). The CDR3 contains 12 residues. Trimming cost V 6 bases and J 10 bases, with 14 bases left between them. CDR1 MNHNY and CDR2 SVGAGI come from the germline V gene (reference sequence). In DNA, the CDR3 is TGTGCCAGCAGAGAGACAGCTAGATCGCAGTATTTT. Translating it yields CASRETARSQYF.

The chain recombines TRBV6-1 with TRBJ2-7; TRBD1 matches at 8 bases. V was clipped by 4 bases and J by 0 bases; unmatched bases: 2. This CDR3 comprises 14 residues. Germline V lookup: CDR1 MNHNS, CDR2 SASEGT. CDR3 sequence (DNA): TGTGCCAGCAGTGTACAGGGGGGCTCCTACGAGCAGTACTTC. Protein sequence: CASSVQGGSYEQYF.